These 18 T cell receptor beta chains were sequenced from one sample in a study of cytomegalovirus exposure and HLA in healthy donors (dated by TCRdb to the late 2010s). Library creation used the immunoSEQ multiplex PCR assay. A mixture of 60 forward primers for TCR Vbeta segments and 13 reverse primers for TCR Jbeta segments was used in the multiplex PCR. TCRdb took over this immuneACCESS table, retaining in-frame rearrangements with V and J assigned. Such tables are incomplete; in checked studies, under half of the missing clones stem from an unresolved V gene, and the remainder is unexplained. Counted in this sample were about 83,000 clones; under 80% of them appeared once. Over 4.5% of the sample rests with the top ten. Sequences were obtained from PBMCs. The origin of the receptors is a man aged 18 to 30 in good health and CMV-seropositive.

V and J are TRBV11-2 and TRBJ2-3; no clear D gene. Trimming pared 5 bases from V and 9 bases from J, leaving 15 bases between. CDR1 SGHAT and CDR2 FQNNGV come from the germline V gene. The CDR3 spans 13 residues. The CDR3 region is CASSGHPGGTQYF. The CDR3 DNA sequence: TGTGCCAGCAGCGGCCACCCGGGTGGGACGCAGTATTTT.

The chain combines TRBV5-6 with TRBJ2-3, with TRBD1 matching over 7 bases. This CDR3 has 14 residues. J was trimmed by 2 bases and V by 5 bases; bases with no gene match: 5. Germline V gene data show CDR1 as SGHDT and CDR2 as YYEEEE. CDR3 amino acids: CASRPTGDTDTQYF. In nucleotides, the CDR3 is TGTGCCAGCAGGCCTACAGGGGACACAGATACGCAGTATTTT.

The chain links TRBV10-3 to TRBJ2-7, with D tentatively TRBD2 (5 bases). Looked up from germline, CDR1 is ENHRY and CDR2 is SYGVKD. This CDR3 has 14 amino acids. Trimming removed 3 bases at V and 1 base at J, with 10 bases between. The DNA for the CDR3 is TGTGCCATCAGTGACGCGGGCAGTTCCTACGAGCAGTACTTC. Amino acids: CAISDAGSSYEQYF.

The rearrangement uses TRBV6-5 and TRBJ1-1; D is perhaps TRBD1 (5 bases). Trimming removed 0 bases from V and 3 bases from J, with 11 bases in between. Germline CDR1 and CDR2: MNHEY and SVGAGI. The CDR3 loop spans 15 amino acids. For the CDR3, the DNA is TGTGCCAGCAGTTACTCGATTGGGGGGGACACTGAAGCTTTCTTT. It translates to CASSYSIGGDTEAFF.

CDR3 sequence reads: CASSSTQQETQYF. DNA of the CDR3: TGTGCCAGCAGCTCTACACAGCAAGAGACCCAGTACTTC. The chain links TRBV7-3 to TRBJ2-5; D is undetermined. CDR1 is SGHTA, CDR2 FQGTGA, per germline. This CDR3 has 13 residues. Trimming cost V 4 bases and J 2 bases, with 8 bases left between them.

The chain combines TRBV2 with TRBJ2-4; 7 bases map to TRBD2. Germline CDR1 is SNHLY and CDR2 is FYNNEI. CDR3 length equals 14 residues. With V trimmed by 8 bases and J by 0 bases, 4 bases remained unmatched. The CDR3 sequence: CASGGGIAKNIQYF. CDR3 DNA: TGTGCCAGCGGGGGGGGGATAGCCAAAAACATTCAGTACTTC.

The chain recombines TRBV6-5 with TRBJ1-2; D gene uncertain. The ends were cut back, 4 bases at V and 2 bases at J, with 8 bases in the middle. CDR1 and CDR2 from the germline V gene are MNHEY and SVGAGI. This CDR3 is 13 amino acids long. The CDR3 DNA sequence: TGTGCCAGCAGTTCCCGGGAAAACTATGGCTACACCTTC. This gives the protein CASSSRENYGYTF.

V is TRBV6-4 and J is TRBJ2-1; D is uncertain. V gave up 2 bases and J gave up 3 bases, with 14 bases separating them. The CDR3 runs to 16 residues. CDR1 is MRHNA and CDR2 is SNTAGT in the germline V gene. In DNA form, the CDR3 reads TGTGCCAGCAGTGACCTACCTGCGGCCAGCTACAATGAGCAGTTCTTC. Encoded protein: CASSDLPAASYNEQFF.

The chain carries TRBV4-1 and TRBJ2-1; possible D gene TRBD1, 5 bases. CDR3 length equals 16 residues. Trimming stripped 2 bases from V and 4 bases from J, with 15 bases between. Per the germline V gene, CDR1 is MGHRA and CDR2 is YSYEKL. Written as DNA, the CDR3 is TGCGCCAGCAGCCAATCTTTAGGGGCTACATACAATGAGCAGTTCTTC. It encodes CASSQSLGATYNEQFF.

This chain links TRBV9 with TRBJ2-4; 8 bases match TRBD1. The ends lost 0 bases at V and 4 bases at J; junction bases unmatched: 3. This CDR3 has 15 amino acids. Looked up from germline, CDR1 is SGDLS and CDR2 is YYNGEE. Here the CDR3 reads CASSVEGQVKNIQYF. The CDR3, as DNA: TGTGCCAGCAGCGTAGAGGGACAGGTGAAAAACATTCAGTACTTC.

V gene TRBV27 combines with J gene TRBJ1-2, with D maybe TRBD1 (5 bases). The V and J ends lost 6 bases and 5 bases respectively, with 13 bases between them. This CDR3 has 13 amino acids. The germline V gene has CDR1 MNHEY and CDR2 SMNVEV (reference sequence). This CDR3 is CASRSTAPYGYTF. The CDR3 DNA is TGTGCCAGCAGATCGACAGCCCCTTATGGCTACACCTTC.

The chain has TRBV15 and TRBJ1-1, with D hard to call. V was clipped by 3 bases and J by 5 bases, with 13 bases between them. CDR1 is LNHNV and CDR2 is YYDKDF in the germline V gene (reference sequence). The CDR3 runs to 14 residues. CDR3 residues: CATSRPPKETEAFF. CDR3 sequence (DNA): TGTGCCACCAGCAGGCCCCCGAAGGAGACTGAAGCTTTCTTT.

A single count supports this clone. This rearrangement joins TRBV6-1 to TRBJ2-1; 10 bases are a match to TRBD2. The CDR3 is made up of 15 amino acids. The V segment lost 6 bases and the J segment 7 bases; nucleotides outside the gene matches: 9. Germline CDR1 MNHNS, CDR2 SASEGT. The CDR3 here is CASRPKREGLNEQFF. As DNA, the CDR3 is TGTGCCAGCAGGCCCAAGCGGGAGGGCCTTAATGAGCAGTTCTTC.

The V gene is TRBV7-2, the J gene TRBJ1-2; no clear D gene. Trimming shortened V by 5 bases and J by 4 bases, and 8 bases separated the two germline ends. This CDR3 spans 12 amino acids. Germline values: CDR1 SGHTA, CDR2 FQGNSA. The DNA for the CDR3 is TGTGCCAGCAGCACCTACAGCTATGGCTACACCTTC. As protein: CASSTYSYGYTF.

This chain joins TRBV4-1 and TRBJ2-1, with D uncertain. CDR1 is MGHRA, CDR2 YSYEKL, per germline. V lost 0 bases and J lost 11, with 11 bases in between. The CDR3 runs 13 residues. CDR3 sequence: CASSQDRLSQQFF. Written as DNA, the CDR3 is TGCGCCAGCAGCCAAGATCGCCTTAGTCAGCAGTTCTTC.

The chain joins TRBV18 to TRBJ2-2; possibly TRBD2 for D (6 bases). Trimming cost V 3 bases and J 4 bases, with 12 bases left between them. Per germline, CDR1 KGHSH and CDR2 LQKENI. The length of the CDR3 is 15 residues. As DNA, the CDR3 is TGTGCCAGCTCACCCCCGGGACTGTTCACCGGGGAGCTGTTTTTT. Its translation: CASSPPGLFTGELFF.

The V call is TRBV10-2, the J call TRBJ2-1; 10 bases align to TRBD1. The ends lost 6 bases at V and 3 bases at J; junction bases unmatched: 5. This CDR3 has 15 amino acids. Germline lookup yields CDR1 WSHSY and CDR2 SAAADI. This CDR3 reads CASRATGGFYNEQFF. The CDR3 DNA reads TGCGCCAGCAGGGCGACAGGGGGCTTCTACAATGAGCAGTTCTTC.

The V and J genes are TRBV28 and TRBJ1-1; D is undetermined. CDR1 and CDR2 from the germline V gene are MDHEN and SYDVKM. V was shortened by 4 bases and J by 2 bases, with 11 bases between the two germline ends. The CDR3 totals 14 residues. The DNA for the CDR3 is TGTGCCAGCAGTTCGTATCCGGTCAACACTGAAGCTTTCTTT. Translated: CASSSYPVNTEAFF.